This T cell receptor (beta chain) was observed in a study of cytomegalovirus exposure and HLA in healthy donors. PCR amplification relied on 60 Vbeta primers (plus 13 Jbeta primers). The data were produced by immunoSEQ multiplex PCR, yet TCRdb's version contains in-frame clones alone and is incomplete. In the table there are more than 140,000 clones, roughly 85% of which are singletons. Trimming at V came to 4 bases and at J to 3 bases, leaving 5 bases not matched to a gene. The CDR3 has 14 residues. CDR1 and CDR2 from the germline V gene are SGHTA and FQGTGA. The source is a male donor in good health and CMV-seronegative. V usage is TRBV7-3 and J usage is TRBJ1-2; 7 bases are shared with TRBD1. Sequenced: PBMCs. DNA of the CDR3: TGTGCCAGCAGCTCTCCCGACAGGGACTATGGCTACACCTTC. Residues: CASSSPDRDYGYTF.